This entry lists 14 T cell receptor beta chains sequenced from one sample in a study of blood T cell repertoires in COVID-19. Clones were sequenced by immunoSEQ multiplex PCR, and TCRdb holds only the in-frame ones, with some missing. Here the sample spans 150,000 to 200,000 clones, about 85% being singletons. Material for sequencing was peripheral blood. Every receptor here comes from a woman of 80 years or more with acute or convalescent COVID-19.

This CDR3 reads CASSLSGQAEKLFF. The CDR3 DNA sequence: TGCGCCAGCAGCCTCTCGGGACAGGCTGAAAAACTGTTTTTT. J is TRBJ1-4 and V is TRBV5-1; 8 bases align to TRBD1. CDR3 length: 14 amino acids. Germline V gene lookup returns CDR1 SGHRS and CDR2 YFSETQ. Germline trimming cut 4 bases from V and 7 bases from J; bases unmatched to any gene: 6. Together with reference TRBV5-1 and TRBJ1-4, the CDR3 gives the full variable domain: KAGVTQTPRYLIKTRGQQVTLSCSPISGHRSVSWYQQTPGQGLQFLFEYFSETQRNKGNFPGRFSGRQFSNSRSEMNVSTLELGDSALYLCASSLSGQAEKLFFGSGTQLSVL.

This chain joins TRBV7-2 and TRBJ2-3, with 8 bases lining up with TRBD2. The CDR3 loop spans 15 amino acids. Per the germline V gene, CDR1 is SGHTA and CDR2 is FQGNSA. J gave up 6 bases and V 0 bases, and 5 bases lay outside the gene matches. The CDR3 spells CASSLAGGGLDTQYF. The CDR3 DNA is TGTGCCAGCAGCTTAGCCGGGGGGGGCTTGGATACGCAGTATTTT.

Of note for this clone: At one end, the junction sequence differs from germline, possibly due to a read error. The CDR3 sequence is CASSIETGPYEQYF. CDR3 nucleotides: TGTGCCAGTAGCATAGAGACAGGCCCCTACGAGCAGTACTTC. The V and J genes are TRBV19 and TRBJ2-7, with D possibly TRBD1 on 6 matching bases. CDR1 is LNHDA, CDR2 SQIVND, per germline (reference sequence). There are 14 residues in the CDR3.

This chain uses TRBV4-2 with TRBJ1-4, with 8 positions matching TRBD1. Unmatched junction bases numbered 3, after V lost 1 base and J lost 8 bases. Per the germline V gene, CDR1 is LGHNA and CDR2 is YNFKEQ. This CDR3 is 14 amino acids long. The CDR3: CASSQGQGNEKLFF. The CDR3 region has the DNA TGTGCCAGCAGCCAAGGACAGGGGAACGAAAAACTGTTTTTT.

CDR3 protein: CASSQTSGELQGAQYF. The DNA for the CDR3 is TGTGCCAGCAGCCAGACTAGCGGGGAGTTGCAGGGGGCCCAGTACTTC. The chain carries TRBV13 and TRBJ2-5, with TRBD2 matching 11 bases. The V gene's germline CDR1 is PRHDT and CDR2 FYEKMQ (reference sequence). Unmatched junction bases numbered 14, after V lost 5 bases and J lost 9 bases. The CDR3 loop spans 16 amino acids.

The chain has TRBV6-6 and TRBJ2-7, with a weak D call TRBD1 (6 bases). CDR3 size: 13 residues. The germline V gene has CDR1 MNHNY and CDR2 SVGAGI (reference sequence). Trimming shortened V by 4 bases and J by 1 base, and 8 bases separated the two germline ends. CDR3: CASSLTGSYEQYF. CDR3 bases: TGTGCCAGCAGTTTAACAGGGTCCTACGAGCAGTACTTC.

A single count supports this clone. The chain is built from TRBV14 and TRBJ1-1; no firm D call. The CDR3 length is 15 residues. Between the trimmed V and J ends, which lost 1 base and 1 base, there was a span of 10 bases. Germline loops: CDR1 SGHDN, CDR2 FVKESK. CDR3: CASSQAPGRNTEAFF. The CDR3 DNA reads TGTGCCAGCAGCCAAGCGCCGGGAAGGAACACTGAAGCTTTCTTT.

The chain combines TRBV4-3 with TRBJ1-1; D is undetermined. V gave up 0 bases and J gave up 5 bases, with 13 bases separating them. Looked up from germline, CDR1 is LGHNA and CDR2 is YSLEER. This CDR3 comprises 15 residues. Written as DNA, the CDR3 is TGCGCCAGCAGCCAAGAAGGCGGCGCGGGGACTGAAGCTTTCTTT. Protein product: CASSQEGGAGTEAFF.

The chain has TRBV19 and TRBJ1-5, with TRBD1 matching over 7 bases. The germline gives CDR1 LNHDA, CDR2 SQIVND (reference sequence). The CDR3 sequence is 13 residues long. Trimming removed 5 bases from V and 6 bases from J; junction bases left unmatched: 4. The CDR3 here is CASSEGGGQPQHF. CDR3 bases: TGTGCCAGTAGTGAAGGGGGCGGTCAGCCCCAGCATTTT.

The rearrangement links TRBV7-2 to TRBJ1-1, with a possible D match to TRBD1 (5 bases). The CDR3 spans 15 residues. Trimming shortened V by 1 base and J by 0 bases, and 9 bases separated the two germline ends. The V gene's germline CDR1 is SGHTA and CDR2 FQGNSA. The CDR3 is CASSLDGAVNTEAFF. CDR3 coding DNA: TGTGCCAGCAGCTTAGATGGGGCGGTGAACACTGAAGCTTTCTTT.

There are a few counts of this clone. For the CDR3, the DNA is TGTGCCAGCAGTGAGGGGGGGACAGGCATCTCTGGAAACACCATATATTTT. Translation gives CASSEGGTGISGNTIYF. V is TRBV25-1 and J is TRBJ1-3; TRBD1 matches 8 bases. The germline V gene has CDR1 MGHDK and CDR2 SYGVNS. The CDR3 length is 17 residues. Trimming at V came to 3 bases and at J to 0 bases, leaving 7 bases not matched to a gene.

As DNA, the CDR3 is TGTGCCAGCAGCTTCGGAGGGCAGGAAACTAACTATGGCTACACCTTC. Encoded protein: CASSFGGQETNYGYTF. V gene TRBV7-8 combines with J gene TRBJ1-2; no definite D call. This CDR3 is 16 amino acids long. Germline V lookup: CDR1 SGHVS, CDR2 FQNEAQ. V was clipped by 3 bases and J by 0 bases, with 14 bases between them.

The rearrangement links TRBV5-1 to TRBJ1-5, with D perhaps TRBD1 (6 bases). The CDR3 loop spans 14 amino acids. In germline, CDR1 is SGHRS, CDR2 YFSETQ. Trimming removed 1 base at V and 6 bases at J, with 11 bases between. The CDR3 is CASSLTGKGQPQHF. The CDR3, as DNA: TGCGCCAGCAGCTTGACAGGGAAGGGTCAGCCCCAGCATTTT.

The V and J genes are TRBV6-2 or TRBV6-3 and TRBJ2-6, with D perhaps matching TRBD2 (5 bases). The CDR3 spans 20 residues. Trimming took off 3 bases at V and 0 bases at J, with 21 bases between the two ends. The germline CDR1 and CDR2 sequences are MNHEY and SVGEGT. The CDR3 sequence is CASSYPLAVVGSSGANVLTF. The CDR3 DNA reads as TGTGCCAGCAGTTATCCGCTAGCAGTGGTGGGAAGCTCTGGGGCCAACGTCCTGACTTTC.